The next 27 T cell receptor beta chains were all read from a single sample in a study of blood T cell repertoires in COVID-19 (dated by TCRdb to the early 2020s). To prepare the library, the immunoSEQ multiplex PCR assay was applied. The table comes from immuneACCESS by way of TCRdb, which keeps in-frame sequences with V and J called. Part of the clones is missing from these tables; in studies checked, under half for an unresolved V gene and the rest for unknown reasons. This sample comprises approximately 120,000 clones, more than 70% of them detected only once. The ten largest make up roughly 1.2% of the sample. Sequencing was performed on peripheral blood. The source is a woman older than 75 with acute or convalescent COVID-19.

This chain uses TRBV19 with TRBJ1-2; 9 nucleotides match TRBD1. The CDR3 loop spans 12 amino acids. The germline V gene encodes CDR1 LNHDA and CDR2 SQIVND (reference sequence). V lost 8 bases and J lost 7; bases outside the gene matches: 5. The CDR3 DNA follows: TGTGCCAGTGAACAGGGGGCGCGTGGCTACACCTTC. Translation: CASEQGARGYTF. The complete variable domain, with remaining parts taken from reference TRBV19 and TRBJ1-2, reads DGGITQSPKYLFRKEGQNVTLSCEQNLNHDAMYWYRQDPGQGLRLIYYSQIVNDFQKGDIAEGYSVSREKKESFPLTVTSAQKNPTAFYLCASEQGARGYTFGSGTRLTVV.

The CDR3 reads CASNPGLGNEQFF. As DNA, the CDR3 is TGTGCCAGCAACCCCGGACTAGGGAATGAGCAGTTCTTC. The V call is TRBV2, the J call TRBJ2-1, with 7 bases that match TRBD2. The CDR3 has 13 residues. Losses at the gene ends were 7 bases for V and 7 bases for J; bases not matched to a gene: 7. Germline CDR1 SNHLY, CDR2 FYNNEI.

The chain links TRBV19 to TRBJ2-5; no clear D gene. V was shortened by 0 bases and J by 7 bases, with 9 bases between the two germline ends. This CDR3 has 13 amino acids. Germline CDR1 and CDR2: LNHDA and SQIVND (reference sequence). The DNA of the CDR3 is TGTGCCAGTAGTATAGATCAGGCGCCGACCCAGTACTTC. It encodes CASSIDQAPTQYF. Looking up the rest from reference TRBV19 and TRBJ2-5 gives the full variable domain: DGGITQSPKYLFRKEGQNVTLSCEQNLNHDAMYWYRQDPGQGLRLIYYSQIVNDFQKGDIAEGYSVSREKKESFPLTVTSAQKNPTAFYLCASSIDQAPTQYFGPGTRLLVL.

This chain joins TRBV2 and TRBJ1-4, with 7 bases matching TRBD1. Germline loops: CDR1 SNHLY, CDR2 FYNNEI. This CDR3 is 14 amino acids long. The trim removed 6 bases at V and 7 bases at J, leaving 8 bases unmatched. CDR3 bases: TGTGCCAGCAGGCGGACAGGCCGGGTTGAAAAACTGTTTTTT. Translated: CASRRTGRVEKLFF.

The V gene is TRBV18, the J gene TRBJ1-6; D is uncertain. Germline V CDR1 and CDR2: KGHSH, LQKENI. The ends were cut back, 6 bases at V and 8 bases at J, with 11 bases in the middle. The CDR3 has 13 residues. CDR3 coding DNA: TGTGCCAGCTCGACAAGGTGGGATTCACCCCTCCACTTT. It yields the protein CASSTRWDSPLHF.

The chain has TRBV7-2 and TRBJ2-2; possible D gene TRBD1, 6 bases. The CDR3 is 15 residues long. The V and J ends lost 1 base and 5 bases respectively, with 11 bases between them. Germline CDR1 is SGHTA and CDR2 is FQGNSA. The CDR3 region is CASSLGPRGTGELFF. CDR3 DNA: TGTGCCAGCAGCTTAGGGCCCAGGGGAACCGGGGAGCTGTTTTTT.

This chain connects TRBV28 to TRBJ2-1; D may be TRBD1 (5 bases). Between the trimmed V and J ends, which lost 7 bases and 1 base, there was a span of 26 bases. The CDR3 loop spans 19 amino acids. Germline CDR1 reads MDHEN; CDR2 reads SYDVKM. The DNA of the CDR3 is TGTGCCAGCACCCTTACAGGTCTTTGGGTTTCTAGGTCCTACAATGAGCAGTTCTTC. This gives the protein CASTLTGLWVSRSYNEQFF.

This chain joins TRBV19 and TRBJ1-5, with 8 bases lining up with TRBD1. Germline V gives CDR1 LNHDA, CDR2 SQIVND (reference sequence). The V and J ends lost 4 bases and 1 base, in that order; junction bases with no gene match: 6. The CDR3 runs to 16 residues. CDR3 bases: TGTGCCAGTAGTACCCAGGGGGCGCAGAGCAATCAGCCCCAGCATTTT. As protein: CASSTQGAQSNQPQHF. Using reference TRBV19 and TRBJ1-5 for the parts outside the CDR3, the full variable domain is DGGITQSPKYLFRKEGQNVTLSCEQNLNHDAMYWYRQDPGQGLRLIYYSQIVNDFQKGDIAEGYSVSREKKESFPLTVTSAQKNPTAFYLCASSTQGAQSNQPQHFGDGTRLSIL.

This chain uses TRBV9 with TRBJ2-3; D possibly corresponds to TRBD2 (6 bases). This CDR3 region has 22 residues. CDR1 is SGDLS, CDR2 YYNGEE, per germline. Trimming shortened V by 7 bases and J by 4 bases, and 40 bases separated the two germline ends. CDR3 sequence reads: CASLRPEDGAGTPPGIADTQYF. The CDR3 nucleotides read TGTGCCAGCCTGAGGCCAGAAGACGGGGCGGGAACACCTCCGGGTATCGCAGATACGCAGTATTTT.

The chain combines TRBV6-5 with TRBJ1-4; no firm D call. This CDR3 spans 13 amino acids. V lost 1 base and J lost 8, with 8 bases in between. Germline V gives CDR1 MNHEY, CDR2 SVGAGI. The CDR3 protein is CASSYLGGEKLFF. The DNA of the CDR3 is TGTGCCAGCAGTTACTTGGGAGGAGAAAAACTGTTTTTT.

The genes are TRBV10-3 and TRBJ2-1; 10 bases agree with TRBD1. Germline CDR1 reads ENHRY; CDR2 reads SYGVKD. The ends lost 4 bases at V and 4 bases at J; junction bases unmatched: 4. This CDR3 spans 15 amino acids. CDR3 loop: CAISGGQGSYNEQFF. In nucleotides, the CDR3 is TGTGCCATCAGTGGGGGACAGGGGTCTTACAATGAGCAGTTCTTC.

V usage is TRBV6-5 and J usage is TRBJ2-1, with 8 bases matching TRBD2. This CDR3 contains 14 residues. Germline assignment: CDR1 MNHEY and CDR2 SVGAGI. The trim removed 7 bases at V and 12 bases at J, leaving 14 bases unmatched. This chain's CDR3 is CASTELRAAGAQFF. The CDR3 DNA reads TGTGCCAGCACCGAACTGAGAGCAGCGGGAGCGCAGTTCTTC.

V and J are TRBV19 and TRBJ2-4; TRBD1 agrees at 7 bases. Trimming removed 10 bases from V and 8 bases from J; junction bases left unmatched: 11. The germline gives CDR1 LNHDA, CDR2 SQIVND (reference sequence). This CDR3 spans 13 amino acids. Written as DNA, the CDR3 is TGTGCCACCCAGGGCAGGGGGACGGACATTCAGTACTTC. Amino acid sequence: CATQGRGTDIQYF. The full variable domain, in which reference TRBV19 and TRBJ2-4 provide the parts outside the CDR3, is DGGITQSPKYLFRKEGQNVTLSCEQNLNHDAMYWYRQDPGQGLRLIYYSQIVNDFQKGDIAEGYSVSREKKESFPLTVTSAQKNPTAFYLCATQGRGTDIQYFGAGTRLSVL.

The gene calls are TRBV2 and TRBJ2-7; D uncertain. Between the trimmed V and J ends, which lost 11 bases and 5 bases, there was a span of 16 bases. The CDR3 runs 12 residues. The germline gives CDR1 SNHLY, CDR2 FYNNEI. CDR3 bases: TGTGCCTCAAACGGCGGAAGAAACGAGCAGTACTTC. Protein: CASNGGRNEQYF. Drawing the rest from reference TRBV2 and TRBJ2-7, the complete variable domain is EPEVTQTPSHQVTQMGQEVILRCVPISNHLYFYWYRQILGQKVEFLVSFYNNEISEKSEIFDDQFSVERPDGSNFTLKIRSTKLEDSAMYFCASNGGRNEQYFGPGTRLTVT.

The chain recombines TRBV5-5 with TRBJ1-5; 9 bases are a match to TRBD1. V shed 4 bases, J shed 6 bases, and the junction held 5 bases outside the gene matches. The CDR3 totals 14 residues. Germline lookup yields CDR1 SGHKS and CDR2 YYEKEE (reference sequence). CDR3 residues: CASSNRGLGQPQHF. The DNA for the CDR3 is TGTGCCAGCAGCAACAGGGGGCTAGGTCAGCCCCAGCATTTT. Together with reference TRBV5-5 and TRBJ1-5, the CDR3 gives the full variable domain: DAGVTQSPTHLIKTRGQQVTLRCSPISGHKSVSWYQQVLGQGPQFIFQYYEKEERGRGNFPDRFSARQFPNYSSELNVNALLLGDSALYLCASSNRGLGQPQHFGDGTRLSIL.

The chain combines TRBV5-4 with TRBJ1-6; 8 nucleotides align to TRBD1. CDR1 SGHNT and CDR2 YYREEE come from the germline V gene (reference sequence). J lost 7 bases, V lost 1 base, and 4 bases had no gene match. The CDR3 has 15 amino acids. This CDR3 reads CASSLQGAENSPLHF. The CDR3 DNA follows: TGTGCCAGCAGCTTGCAGGGGGCGGAAAATTCACCCCTCCACTTT.

V gene TRBV11-2 combines with J gene TRBJ2-5; maybe TRBD2 (5 bases). V was cut by 6 bases and J by 1 base, with 15 bases left in between. There are 15 residues in the CDR3. Germline loops: CDR1 SGHAT, CDR2 FQNNGV. The CDR3 coding sequence is TGTGCCAGCAGTCGAGCGGTAGAGGTCCAAGAGACCCAGTACTTC. As protein: CASSRAVEVQETQYF.

The chain employs TRBV7-2 and TRBJ2-3; tentative D call: TRBD2 (5 bases). Trimming removed 7 bases at V and 2 bases at J, with 22 bases between. From germline, CDR1 is SGHTA and CDR2 FQGNSA. The CDR3 runs to 17 residues. CDR3 sequence: CASNHRTDSGFTDTQYF. The DNA for the CDR3 is TGTGCCAGCAACCACCGCACCGATTCGGGGTTCACAGATACGCAGTATTTT.

CDR3 DNA sequence: TGTGCCAGCAGCTTATGGCGGGACAGGGACTACGAGCAGTACTTC. This sequence encodes CASSLWRDRDYEQYF. This chain joins TRBV7-9 and TRBJ2-7; 9 nucleotides line up with TRBD1. Germline V CDR1 and CDR2: SEHNR, FQNEAQ (reference sequence). The V segment lost 2 bases and the J segment 3 bases; nucleotides outside the gene matches: 5. The length of the CDR3 is 15 residues. Full variable domain (outside the CDR3, taken from reference TRBV7-9 and TRBJ2-7): DTGVSQNPRHKITKRGQNVTFRCDPISEHNRLYWYRQTLGQGPEFLTYFQNEAQLEKSRLLSDRFSAERPKGSFSTLEIQRTEQGDSAMYLCASSLWRDRDYEQYFGPGTRLTVT.

Only one count was recorded for this clone. This rearrangement joins TRBV15 to TRBJ2-5; D is perhaps TRBD2 (6 bases). From germline, CDR1 is LNHNV and CDR2 YYDKDF (reference sequence). Deletions cut 5 bases from V and 2 bases from J, with 21 bases between. This CDR3 comprises 17 residues. Written as DNA, the CDR3 is TGTGCCACCAGCCCGCCCCCGATGGGGACTCGGCAAGAGACCCAGTACTTC. This gives the protein CATSPPPMGTRQETQYF.

This clone was seen a handful of times. CDR3 protein: CASSRGGQETQYF. CDR3 DNA: TGTGCCAGCAGCCGGGGGGGCCAAGAGACCCAGTACTTC. V gene TRBV5-5 combines with J gene TRBJ2-5, with 8 bases lining up with TRBD2. Germline CDR1 and CDR2: SGHKS and YYEKEE (reference sequence). Germline trimming cut 4 bases from V and 1 base from J; bases unmatched to any gene: 0. This CDR3 is 13 amino acids long.

V and J are TRBV2 and TRBJ1-2; a weak D match, TRBD1 (6 bases). There are 13 residues in the CDR3. With 3 bases removed from V and 5 bases from J, the gap between germline ends came to 10 bases. CDR1 and CDR2 from the germline V gene are SNHLY and FYNNEI. In DNA, the CDR3 is TGTGCCAGCAGTGAGCGACAGGTTTATGGCTACACCTTC. Residues: CASSERQVYGYTF.

V gene TRBV19 combines with J gene TRBJ2-7; 8 bases align to TRBD1. Germline values: CDR1 LNHDA, CDR2 SQIVND (reference sequence). The CDR3 consists of 17 residues. Unmatched junction bases numbered 10, after V lost 0 bases and J lost 3 bases. CDR3 DNA: TGTGCCAGTAGTATAGATAAGGAGACAGGGGTCGACTACGAGCAGTACTTC. Its translation: CASSIDKETGVDYEQYF.

J is TRBJ1-3 and V is TRBV9; D remains ambiguous. The CDR3 runs 18 residues. Germline lookup yields CDR1 SGDLS and CDR2 YYNGEE. The V and J ends lost 0 bases and 1 base respectively, with 17 bases between them. The CDR3: CASSVGGVAPGSGNTIYF. The CDR3 DNA reads TGTGCCAGCAGCGTAGGCGGGGTAGCCCCTGGGTCTGGAAACACCATATATTTT. The full variable domain, its missing parts supplied by reference TRBV9 and TRBJ1-3, is DSGVTQTPKHLITATGQRVTLRCSPRSGDLSVYWYQQSLDQGLQFLIQYYNGEERAKGNILERFSAQQFPDLHSELNLSSLELGDSALYFCASSVGGVAPGSGNTIYFGEGSWLTVV.

The chain joins TRBV4-2 to TRBJ2-7; D is possibly TRBD2 (5 bases). CDR1 LGHNA and CDR2 YNFKEQ come from the germline V gene. The CDR3 runs to 15 residues. Trimming shortened V by 0 bases and J by 1 base, and 10 bases separated the two germline ends. CDR3 nucleotide sequence: TGTGCCAGCAGCCAAGAGGGCGGGTTATCCTACGAGCAGTACTTC. It codes for CASSQEGGLSYEQYF.

This chain connects TRBV5-8 to TRBJ1-2; the D gene is possibly TRBD1 (5 bases). CDR1 SGHTS and CDR2 YDEGEE come from the germline V gene. V dropped 2 bases and J dropped 8 bases, with 22 bases sitting between them. CDR3 size: 16 residues. This chain's CDR3 is CASSLPGLFARQGYTF. The CDR3 bases are TGTGCCAGCAGCTTACCAGGGCTTTTCGCCAGGCAGGGCTACACCTTC.

This chain links TRBV21-1 with TRBJ1-5. TRBV21-1 is deemed a pseudogene. The CDR3 covers 16 residues. In nucleotides, the CDR3 is TGTGCCAGCGCCCGGAGGGCAGGACCCCGCAATCAGCCCCAGCATTTT. This gives the protein CASARRAGPRNQPQHF.